This is a list of T cell receptor beta chains from one sample in a study of blood T cell repertoires in COVID-19. Sequencing used immunoSEQ multiplex PCR; TCRdb keeps in-frame clones, though not all of them. Of around 200,000 clones listed, about 89% are singletons. The sequenced sample consisted of peripheral blood. These receptors originate from a man aged 35-49 years with acute or convalescent COVID-19. CDR3s include the opening cysteine and the closing phenylalanine or tryptophan. The D gene is left open where the match is weak.

D gene	V gene	CDR3 protein
.	TRBV3-1/TRBV3-2	CASSPQRGHGYTF
.	TRBV7-9	CASSPTPLGDNEQFF
TRBD1	TRBV10-3	CAISLGDRVAGANVLTF
.	TRBV11-2	CASSLRRGNTEAFF
TRBD2	TRBV18	CASLTGGANNEQFF
TRBD1	TRBV6-4	CASLVLDRVRVNYGYTF
TRBD1	TRBV5-1	CASSSSDRGPFIEKLFF
TRBD1	TRBV6-4	CASSESTRGLAFF
TRBD1	TRBV3-1/TRBV3-2	CASSHRDRDYGYTF
TRBD2	TRBV5-4	CASSPDSGVGYNEQFF
.	TRBV11-2	CASSLAQKIQRNSPLHF
.	TRBV28	CASSLDAGQSYEQYF
.	TRBV14	CASSQGQGPYEQYF
TRBD1	TRBV7-9	CASSSLPPSDRVLNEKLFF
TRBD1	TRBV6-5	CASSSQGTDTQYF
TRBD1	TRBV27	CASSSRQGAGQPQHF
TRBD2	TRBV3-1/TRBV3-2	CASTGPRLAYSYNEQFF
.	TRBV29-1	CSVEVAGGNQPQHF
.	TRBV29-1	CSVEERRGMNYGYTF
TRBD2	TRBV6-5	CASRTSGAYEQYF
TRBD1	TRBV9	CASSPTQAPGQKNIQYF
TRBD2	TRBV2	CASRRGLESSYNEQFF
TRBD1	TRBV7-6	CASSLVGGPPGSSGNTIYF
.	TRBV5-8	CASSSRGFGANVLTF
TRBD1	TRBV7-3	CASSPGQGISGANVLTF
.	TRBV7-4	CASSPFQGSYEQYF
.	TRBV21-1	CASSKRAGLGEKLFF
TRBD2	TRBV19	CASTKLALSTDTQYF
TRBD1	TRBV5-1	CASSLRQGHEQYF
.	TRBV6-6	CASSPHTTGTTPNEQFF
.	TRBV12-5	CASGSDWGPELFF
.	TRBV30	CAWSVLDRLNTEAFF
.	TRBV3-1/TRBV3-2	CASSRSPTGDTEAFF
TRBD1	TRBV6-4	CASSDKSGTGEDTQYF
TRBD2	TRBV19	CASSLLGGGNTGELFF
TRBD1	TRBV3-1/TRBV3-2	CASSQDHLVLTGEHSGANVLTF
.	TRBV28	CASSLGQISGNTIYF
TRBD1	TRBV19	CASSRPPDRVNNEQFF
.	TRBV5-1	CASSPTPTSMNTGELFF
.	TRBV6-2/TRBV6-3	CASSWETNTEAFF
.	TRBV6-1	CASSEGEGRSGNTIYF
.	TRBV4-1	CASSQTPGQGRNEQFF
TRBD2	TRBV6-6	CASSPGTSGGHEQYF
.	TRBV15	CATSIDGRRASDWETQYF
.	TRBV7-9	CASSLATEPGYTF
.	TRBV7-2	CASSLGGGGEAFF
.	TRBV24-1	CATSGSDTAYGYTF
.	TRBV6-5	CASHPGVSEKLFF
TRBD1	TRBV15	CATSRGPGQGMALMETQYF
.	TRBV5-4	CASSLGSGGTDTQYF
.	TRBV6-2/TRBV6-3	CASSDPPANYGYTF